The source of this T cell receptor beta chain is a study of vaccination and CD4 T cells after COVID-19. In the study overall: Cells were stimulated with overlapping spike peptide pools from SARS-CoV-2, HCoV-NL63, HCoV-OC43 and HCoV-229E. Study-wide findings and caveats: A median of roughly 87% of reactive clones, in convalescent patients, became evident only post-vaccination.

Regarding treatment: roughly 10-day PBMC culture with coronavirus spike peptide pools or control peptides (ViraFEST assay). Days 3 and 7 saw half the medium swapped for fresh IL-2 medium. The Oncomine TCR Beta short-read assay was applied to DNA of cultured CD4+ T cells. MiXCR, applied by TCRdb to the PCR reads, yields one record per CDR3 protein. This table has about 15,000 distinct CDR3 sequences, over 60% appearing once. This clonotype occurred once. Its specificity is not known. Sequencing was performed on CD4+ T cells from blood, cultured in vitro. The TCR originated in a human donor who had recovered from COVID-19.

CDR3 sequence reads: CSARTSIQTVSNSPLHF. The CDR3 DNA reads TGCAGTGCTAGAACTTCCATCCAGACAGTGTCAAATTCACCCCTCCACTTT. This chain joins TRBV20-1 and TRBJ1-6; perhaps TRBD1 as D (5 bases). There are 17 residues in the CDR3. Germline loops: CDR1 DFQATT, CDR2 SNEGSKA (reference sequence). The V gene lost 2 bases and the J gene lost 7 bases, with 21 bases spanning the gap.